This TCR beta chain was sequenced for a study of Ad26.COV2.S vaccination and SARS-CoV-2 variants. Study in general: Donor joined the COV1001 Ad26.COV2.S trial arm. Intramuscular Ad26.COV2.S doses were given once or twice, 56 days apart.

Germline CDR1 KGHSH, CDR2 LQKENI. V gave up 3 bases and J gave up 13 bases, with 13 bases separating them. This CDR3 has 13 amino acids. With respect to this clone: The antigen remains undetermined.

Study-level results: Reports say spike-specific CD8+ and CD4+ T cell responses covered substantial breadth after vaccination. Spike-specific TCR breadth ran higher among vaccine recipients than placebo recipients.

Stated treatment: around 19 received Ad26.COV2.S at low or high dose, single or two shots; about 5 received placebo; per-sample allocation not given. Samples were taken on day 63 after the first vaccine or placebo injection. The protocol was immunoSEQ multiplex PCR, while the TCRdb copy is restricted to in-frame clones and leaves out a portion. Among fewer than 600,000 clones, 80% to 90% were seen once, and the ten largest hold 1.7%. The receptor's source is a person between 18 and 65 years old who received the Ad26.COV2.S COVID-19 vaccine or a placebo. V usage is TRBV18 and J usage is TRBJ1-6; D unclear. The material was peripheral blood, obtained in a trial of Ad26.COV2.S vaccine versus placebo. CDR3 coding DNA: TGTGCCAGCTCACCGACGGAACGCGGGCCCCTCCACTTT. Protein sequence: CASSPTERGPLHF.